This entry features one T cell receptor beta chain sequence. Its antigen is unidentified. CDR1 is SGHRS, CDR2 YFSETQ, per germline. Trimming cost V 0 bases and J 5 bases, with 14 bases left between them. The CDR3 totals 15 residues. The data are from a study of T cell responses to AZD1222 COVID-19 vaccine. Study-wide results and limits: Baseline seropositivity characterized only 5 or 6 AZD1222 recipients. CD4 TCRs covered the whole spike, strongest at regions 160-218 and 743-854.

Generated by immunoSEQ multiplex PCR, the TCRdb table keeps only in-frame clones and is missing some. The sample contains about 86,000 clones, over 85% of which appear only once. The source of this sequence is an adult in good health. Sample: peripheral blood, taken on day 0 of AZD1222 vaccination. J is TRBJ2-5 and V is TRBV5-1; perhaps TRBD2 as D (6 bases). The DNA for the CDR3 is TGCGCCAGCAGCTTGGTTGTAGCGGAGGGGGAGACCCAGTACTTC. Translating gives CASSLVVAEGETQYF. Based on the CDR3 plus reference TRBV5-1 and TRBJ2-5, the full variable domain is KAGVTQTPRYLIKTRGQQVTLSCSPISGHRSVSWYQQTPGQGLQFLFEYFSETQRNKGNFPGRFSGRQFSNSRSEMNVSTLELGDSALYLCASSLVVAEGETQYFGPGTRLLVL.